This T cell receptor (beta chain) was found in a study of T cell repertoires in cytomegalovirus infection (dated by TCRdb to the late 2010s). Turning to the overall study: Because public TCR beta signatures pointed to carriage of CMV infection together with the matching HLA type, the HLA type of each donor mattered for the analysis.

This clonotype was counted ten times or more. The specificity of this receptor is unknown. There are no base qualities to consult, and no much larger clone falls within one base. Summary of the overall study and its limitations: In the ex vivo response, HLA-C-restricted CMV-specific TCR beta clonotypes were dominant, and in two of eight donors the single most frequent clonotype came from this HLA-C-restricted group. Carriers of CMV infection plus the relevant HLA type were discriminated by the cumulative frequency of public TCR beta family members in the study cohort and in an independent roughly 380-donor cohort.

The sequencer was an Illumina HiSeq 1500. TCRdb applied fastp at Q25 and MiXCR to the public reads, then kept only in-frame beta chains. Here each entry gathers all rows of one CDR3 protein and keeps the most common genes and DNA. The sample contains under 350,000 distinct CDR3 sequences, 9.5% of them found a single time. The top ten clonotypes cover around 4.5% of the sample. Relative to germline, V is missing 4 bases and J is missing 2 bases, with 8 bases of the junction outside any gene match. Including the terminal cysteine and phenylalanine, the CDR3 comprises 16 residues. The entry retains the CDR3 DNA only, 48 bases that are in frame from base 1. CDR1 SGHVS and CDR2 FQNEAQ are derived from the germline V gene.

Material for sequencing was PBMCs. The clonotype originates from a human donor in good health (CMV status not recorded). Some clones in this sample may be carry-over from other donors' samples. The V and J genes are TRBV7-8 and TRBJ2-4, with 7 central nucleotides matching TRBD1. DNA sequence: TGTGCCAGCAGCTCCCCCCAGGGGGTGACCAAAAACATTCAGTACTTC. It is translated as CASSSPQGVTKNIQYF.